Each of the 20 T cell receptor beta chains below was sequenced from the same sample in a study of regulatory T cells in long-lasting Graves disease. Sample time point: persistent/refractory GD, antithyroid drugs over 5 years with positive TRAb. Researchers made the TCR library from RNA that was extracted from PBMCs. Both iRepertoire HTBI primers and Arm-PCR of CDR3 regions were used to build the TCR beta libraries. TCRdb processed the multiplex PCR reads anew with MiXCR; each CDR3 protein has one entry. Of 310,000 or so distinct CDR3 sequences in the sample, about 18% were seen once. The material sequenced was peripheral blood mononuclear cells (PBMCs), taken when the disease was refractory, from a patient treated with antithyroid drugs. Receptors originate from a female donor with Graves disease.

In its sample, this clonotype was seen a few times. The chain links TRBV20-1 to TRBJ2-2; 9 nucleotides align to TRBD1. The ends lost 6 bases at V and 4 bases at J; junction bases unmatched: 9. CDR1 is DFQATT and CDR2 is SNEGSKA in the germline V gene (reference sequence). This CDR3 spans 15 amino acids. CDR3 residues: CSALEWTGVTGELFF. The DNA for the CDR3 is TGCAGTGCCCTGGAGTGGACAGGGGTCACCGGGGAGCTGTTTTTT.

This clonotype was seen more than once but under ten times. The chain combines TRBV6-1 with TRBJ2-2; no clear D gene. The germline V gene has CDR1 MNHNS and CDR2 SASEGT. CDR3 length equals 15 residues. V lost 8 bases and J lost 4, with 17 bases in between. The CDR3 coding sequence is TGTGCCAGCGGGGTGACCTCCGGGCGCACCGGGGAGCTGTTTTTT. It yields the protein CASGVTSGRTGELFF.

The table lists this clonotype with a few counts. J is TRBJ2-7 and V is TRBV9, with 10 bases identical to TRBD2. Trimming removed 4 bases from V and 3 bases from J; junction bases left unmatched: 7. CDR3 length equals 15 residues. Germline V gene sequence: CDR1 SGDLS, CDR2 YYNGEE. CDR3 DNA sequence: TGTGCCAGCAGCCTCGGGACTAGCGTCGACTACGAGCAGTACTTC. Its translation: CASSLGTSVDYEQYF.

This clonotype has a single count. The chain combines TRBV6-1 with TRBJ1-3; no clear D gene. CDR1 MNHNS and CDR2 SASEGT come from the germline V gene. CDR3 length: 13 residues. V dropped 6 bases and J dropped 8 bases, with 14 bases sitting between them. As DNA, the CDR3 is TGTGCCAGCAGGGAGACCAACCATTACACCATATATTTT. Translation gives CASRETNHYTIYF.

As to this clonotype: A much more abundant neighbour one base away suggests this may be a read error. J is TRBJ1-1 and V is TRBV19, with D perhaps matching TRBD1 (5 bases). The V gene lost 8 bases and the J gene lost 3 bases, with 13 bases spanning the gap. This CDR3 region has 13 residues. Germline V lookup: CDR1 LNHDA, CDR2 SQIVND (reference sequence). The CDR3 protein is CASGSRQHTEAFF. The CDR3 DNA is TGTGCCAGTGGTTCGAGACAGCACACTGAAGCTTTCTTT.

This clonotype was seen at least ten times. The chain couples TRBV4-2 to TRBJ2-5, with a weak D call TRBD2 (6 bases). This CDR3 has 15 amino acids. Per the germline V gene, CDR1 is LGHNA and CDR2 is YNFKEQ. V dropped 1 base and J dropped 4 bases, with 13 bases sitting between them. The CDR3 DNA sequence: TGTGCCAGCAGCCAAGGGGTCGGTAGCGGAGAGACCCAGTACTTC. Amino acids: CASSQGVGSGETQYF.

This clonotype appeared many times. The rearrangement joins TRBV11-2 to TRBJ1-2; perhaps TRBD1 as D (5 bases). This CDR3 comprises 13 residues. Trimming pared 5 bases from V and 8 bases from J, leaving 15 bases between. The germline V gene encodes CDR1 SGHAT and CDR2 FQNNGV. Here the CDR3 DNA reads TGTGCCAGCAGCCCTAGGGGCAGAATCGGCTACACCTTC. This translates into CASSPRGRIGYTF.

This clonotype was recorded a few times. The CDR3 sequence is CASSSDSIQETQYF. The DNA for the CDR3 is TGTGCCAGCAGTTCCGACAGTATCCAAGAGACCCAGTACTTC. The chain couples TRBV27 to TRBJ2-5, with D possibly TRBD1 on 5 matching bases. CDR1 MNHEY and CDR2 SMNVEV come from the germline V gene (reference sequence). The CDR3 consists of 14 residues. The germline V and J ends were trimmed by 4 bases and 1 base, with 10 bases remaining between them.

This clonotype was picked up many times. The V gene is TRBV10-3, the J gene TRBJ2-7, with 11 bases matching TRBD1. This CDR3 is built from 15 residues. V was pared by 0 bases and J by 9 bases, with 7 bases of the junction left unmatched. Germline assignment: CDR1 ENHRY and CDR2 SYGVKD. CDR3 amino acids: CAISESHGQGARQYF. The CDR3 DNA follows: TGTGCCATCAGTGAGTCTCACGGACAGGGGGCAAGGCAGTACTTC.

The rearrangement links TRBV20-1 to TRBJ2-7; 10 nucleotides line up with TRBD2. Germline lookup yields CDR1 DFQATT and CDR2 SNEGSKA (reference sequence). V was pared by 6 bases and J by 2 bases, with 10 bases of the junction left unmatched. There are 15 residues in the CDR3. The CDR3: CSAGKKRGGTYEQYF. The CDR3 region has the DNA TGCAGTGCCGGGAAAAAGCGGGGGGGTACCTACGAGCAGTACTTC.

This clonotype was detected once. V gene TRBV6-1 combines with J gene TRBJ2-2, with 11 bases that match TRBD1. This CDR3 contains 14 residues. Germline loops: CDR1 MNHNS, CDR2 SASEGT. J was trimmed by 7 bases and V by 6 bases; bases with no gene match: 4. The CDR3 DNA follows: TGTGCCAGCAGGCGGACAGGGGGCGGCGGGGAGCTGTTTTTT. Residues: CASRRTGGGGELFF.

The chain recombines TRBV7-3 with TRBJ1-1; D ambiguous. The CDR3 contains 17 residues. Trimming pared 0 bases from V and 0 bases from J, leaving 14 bases between. Germline V gene sequence: CDR1 SGHTA, CDR2 FQGTGA. In DNA form, the CDR3 reads TGTGCCAGCAGCTTAACCCCCTATTCGGAAATGAACACTGAAGCTTTCTTT. Protein product: CASSLTPYSEMNTEAFF.

The table lists this clonotype with a few counts. The rearrangement joins TRBV5-1 to TRBJ2-1, with D perhaps matching TRBD2 (5 bases). Germline-derived CDR1 and CDR2 are SGHRS and YFSETQ. The CDR3 covers 16 residues. With 2 bases removed from V and 7 bases from J, the gap between germline ends came to 19 bases. In nucleotides, the CDR3 is TGCGCCAGCAGCTTTATTGTGATGAGGGAAGGGAATGAGCAGTTCTTC. It specifies CASSFIVMREGNEQFF.

Ten or more counts support this clonotype. This chain connects TRBV6-2 or TRBV6-3 to TRBJ2-5; 9 bases align to TRBD2. Germline CDR1 reads MNHEY; CDR2 reads SVGEGT. With V trimmed by 3 bases and J by 3 bases, 14 bases remained unmatched. The CDR3 is 18 amino acids. The CDR3 spells CASSYEIRAGGLEETQYF. The CDR3 DNA reads TGTGCCAGCAGTTATGAAATCCGAGCGGGGGGCCTAGAAGAGACCCAGTACTTC.

This clonotype was seen many times. V and J are TRBV7-2 and TRBJ2-4, with 7 positions matching TRBD2. After removal of 4 bases from V and 8 bases from J, the junction contained 11 bases not matched to a gene. Germline assignment: CDR1 SGHTA and CDR2 FQGNSA. The CDR3 runs 15 residues. CDR3 loop: CASSSRGLEVDIQYF. The CDR3, as DNA: TGTGCCAGCAGCTCCCGCGGACTAGAGGTAGACATTCAGTACTTC.

This clonotype was detected only a few times. The chain couples TRBV5-8 to TRBJ1-1, with D possibly TRBD1 on 5 matching bases. V lost 2 bases to trimming and J lost 0 bases, with 8 bases between them. Germline V gives CDR1 SGHTS, CDR2 YDEGEE. The CDR3 length is 14 residues. The CDR3 DNA reads as TGTGCCAGCAGCTTAGAACAGGTGAACACTGAAGCTTTCTTT. The encoded protein is CASSLEQVNTEAFF.

The chain recombines TRBV13 with TRBJ2-4; D is tentatively TRBD1 or TRBD2 (6 bases each). Trimming took 5 bases from V and 1 from J, leaving 12 bases between them. The CDR3 extends over 15 amino acids. Germline lookup yields CDR1 PRHDT and CDR2 FYEKMQ (reference sequence). This CDR3 is CASSRKGGAKNIQYF. The CDR3 region has the DNA TGTGCCAGCAGCCGAAAAGGGGGGGCCAAAAACATTCAGTACTTC.

This clonotype was observed once. The CDR3 sequence: CASSQGGFGAYEQYF. The CDR3 DNA is TGTGCCAGCAGCCAAGGGGGATTCGGCGCCTACGAGCAGTACTTC. This chain connects TRBV9 to TRBJ2-7; D may be TRBD1 (6 bases). CDR1 and CDR2 from the germline V gene are SGDLS and YYNGEE. Trimming removed 4 bases at V and 2 bases at J, with 16 bases between. This CDR3 has 15 amino acids.

V usage is TRBV18 and J usage is TRBJ2-2; D gene uncertain. Trimming removed 3 bases at V and 2 bases at J, with 10 bases between. This CDR3 region has 15 residues. Per germline, CDR1 KGHSH and CDR2 LQKENI. The CDR3 protein is CASSPWTGNTGELFF. In nucleotides, the CDR3 is TGTGCCAGCTCACCTTGGACCGGCAACACCGGGGAGCTGTTTTTT.

J is TRBJ2-1 and V is TRBV28, with 14 bases fitting TRBD2. The CDR3 runs 17 residues. The junction had 9 bases not matched to a gene; V was cut back by 4 bases and J by 7 bases. Germline-derived CDR1 and CDR2 are MDHEN and SYDVKM. Here the CDR3 reads CASSSSPGLAGENEQFF. CDR3 DNA sequence: TGTGCCAGCAGTTCTTCCCCGGGACTAGCGGGAGAGAATGAGCAGTTCTTC.